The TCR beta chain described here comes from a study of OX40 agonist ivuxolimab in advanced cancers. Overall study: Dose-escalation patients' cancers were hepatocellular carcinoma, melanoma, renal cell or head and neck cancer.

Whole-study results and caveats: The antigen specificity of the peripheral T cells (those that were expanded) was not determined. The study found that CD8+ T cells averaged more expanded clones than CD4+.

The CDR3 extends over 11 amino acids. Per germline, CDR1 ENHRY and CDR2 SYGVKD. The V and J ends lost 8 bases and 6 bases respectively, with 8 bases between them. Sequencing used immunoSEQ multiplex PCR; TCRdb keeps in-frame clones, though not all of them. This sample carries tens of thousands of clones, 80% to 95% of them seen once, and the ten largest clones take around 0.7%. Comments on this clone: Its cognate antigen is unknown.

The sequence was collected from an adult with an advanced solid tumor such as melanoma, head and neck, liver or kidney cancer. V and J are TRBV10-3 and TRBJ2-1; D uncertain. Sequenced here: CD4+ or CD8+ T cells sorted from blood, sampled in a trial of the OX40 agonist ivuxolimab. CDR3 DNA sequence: TGTGCCATCGGAGAAAGCAATGAGCAGTTCTTC. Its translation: CAIGESNEQFF.